The clone carrying this TCR beta chain occurred once. Its antigen is unidentified. The PCR had 60 Vbeta and 13 Jbeta primers. Assay used: immunoSEQ multiplex PCR; TCRdb lists only in-frame clones, some missing. The profile shows 100,000 to 150,000 clones, over 75% of them singletons. These data are taken from a study of cytomegalovirus exposure and HLA in healthy donors. Findings of the study overall: TCR beta sequences numbering 16,951 were associated with HLA alleles at 0.05 false discovery rate in a later analysis.

V shed 8 bases and J 6 bases; nucleotides not matched to a gene: 3. Germline CDR1 SQVTM, CDR2 ANQGSEA. The CDR3 totals 12 residues. All donors participated as healthy donors of bone marrow. Unrecorded immune exposures were likely, despite nominal health at sampling. The gene calls are TRBV29-1 and TRBJ2-3, with 12 bases lining up with TRBD1. This sequence originates from a man aged 25 to 40 in good health and CMV-seronegative. Specimen: PBMCs. The CDR3 here is CSIGTGGDTQYF. CDR3 DNA sequence: TGCAGCATCGGGACAGGGGGCGATACGCAGTATTTT.